This T cell receptor (beta chain) was identified in a study of identical twins. The CDR3 contains 14 residues. V was cut by 8 bases and J by 1 base, with 14 bases left in between. Germline V gives CDR1 MNHEY, CDR2 SMNVEV (reference sequence). This clonotype was recorded a few times. TCRdb re-called the 5' RACE reads through MiXCR, storing one row per CDR3 protein. The sample records 540,000 or so distinct CDR3 sequences, 20% to 25% being singletons. The same data also went into a second study, on yellow fever vaccine responses in identical twins.

The clonotype originates from a woman aged 18-30 years in good health. The sequenced sample consisted of CD4+ T cells sorted from blood. This sequence joins TRBV27 and TRBJ1-1; TRBD1 might be the D (6 bases). The CDR3 spells CASRKETGNTEAFF. The CDR3 bases are TGTGCCAGCCGCAAAGAGACAGGGAACACTGAAGCTTTCTTT.